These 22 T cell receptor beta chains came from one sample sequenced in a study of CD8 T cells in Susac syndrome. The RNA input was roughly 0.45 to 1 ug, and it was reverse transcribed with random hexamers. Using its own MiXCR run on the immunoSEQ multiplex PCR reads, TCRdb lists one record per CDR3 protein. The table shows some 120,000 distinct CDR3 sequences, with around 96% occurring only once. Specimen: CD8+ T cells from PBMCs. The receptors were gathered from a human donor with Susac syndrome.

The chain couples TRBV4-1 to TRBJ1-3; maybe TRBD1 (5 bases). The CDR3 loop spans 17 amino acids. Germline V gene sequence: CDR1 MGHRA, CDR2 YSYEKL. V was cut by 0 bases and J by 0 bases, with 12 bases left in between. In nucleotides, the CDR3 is TGCGCCAGCAGCCAAGAAAAGGGGACCTTCTCTGGAAACACCATATATTTT. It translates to CASSQEKGTFSGNTIYF.

The CDR3 bases are TGTGCCAGCAGCCATACTAGCTTCCCAGATACGCAGTATTTT. It specifies CASSHTSFPDTQYF. The rearrangement links TRBV7-8 to TRBJ2-3; D possibly corresponds to TRBD2 (6 bases). This CDR3 has 14 residues. V was shortened by 5 bases and J by 4 bases, with 13 bases between the two germline ends. Germline V gene data show CDR1 as SGHVS and CDR2 as FQNEAQ.

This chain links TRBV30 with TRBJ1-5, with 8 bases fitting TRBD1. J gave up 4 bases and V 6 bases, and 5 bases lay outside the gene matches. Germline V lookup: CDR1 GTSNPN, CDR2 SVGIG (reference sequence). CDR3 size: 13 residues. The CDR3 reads CACGQGNNQPQHF. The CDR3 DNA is TGTGCCTGTGGACAGGGCAATAATCAGCCCCAGCATTTT.

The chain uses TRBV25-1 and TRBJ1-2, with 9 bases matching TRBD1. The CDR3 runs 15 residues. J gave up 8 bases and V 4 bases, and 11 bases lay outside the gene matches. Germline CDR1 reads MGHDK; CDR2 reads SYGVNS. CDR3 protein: CASSGSGTGIRGYTF. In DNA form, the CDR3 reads TGTGCCAGCAGTGGATCCGGGACAGGGATTCGGGGCTACACCTTC.

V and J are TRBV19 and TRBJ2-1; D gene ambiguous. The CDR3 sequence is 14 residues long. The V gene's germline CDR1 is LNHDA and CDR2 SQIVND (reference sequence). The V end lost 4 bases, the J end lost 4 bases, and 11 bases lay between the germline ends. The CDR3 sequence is CASSTAYEYNEQFF. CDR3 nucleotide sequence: TGTGCCAGTAGTACAGCGTACGAATACAATGAGCAGTTCTTC.

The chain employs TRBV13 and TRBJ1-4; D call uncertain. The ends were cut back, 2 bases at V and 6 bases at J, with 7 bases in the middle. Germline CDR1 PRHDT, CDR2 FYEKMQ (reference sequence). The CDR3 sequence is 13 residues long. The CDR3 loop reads CASSLLPDEKLFF. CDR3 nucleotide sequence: TGTGCCAGCAGCTTACTGCCAGATGAAAAACTGTTTTTT.

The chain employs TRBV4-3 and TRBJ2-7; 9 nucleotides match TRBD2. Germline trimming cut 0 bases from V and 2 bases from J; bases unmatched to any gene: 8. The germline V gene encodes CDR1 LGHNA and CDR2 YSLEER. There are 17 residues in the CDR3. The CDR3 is CASSQENIAGEAYEQYF. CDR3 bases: TGCGCCAGCAGCCAAGAAAACATAGCGGGAGAGGCCTACGAGCAGTACTTC.

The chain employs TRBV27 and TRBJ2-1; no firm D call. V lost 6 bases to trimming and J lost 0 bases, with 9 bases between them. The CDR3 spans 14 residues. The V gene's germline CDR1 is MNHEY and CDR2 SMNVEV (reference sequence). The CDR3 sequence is CASRAPSSYNEQFF. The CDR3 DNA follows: TGTGCCAGCAGGGCACCGAGCTCCTACAATGAGCAGTTCTTC.

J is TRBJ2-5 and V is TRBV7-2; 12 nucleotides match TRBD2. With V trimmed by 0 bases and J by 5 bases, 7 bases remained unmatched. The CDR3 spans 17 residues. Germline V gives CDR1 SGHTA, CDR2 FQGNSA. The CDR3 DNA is TGTGCCAGCAGCTTAGCGCTTCTAGCGGGAGGGCCGGAGACCCAGTACTTC. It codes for CASSLALLAGGPETQYF.

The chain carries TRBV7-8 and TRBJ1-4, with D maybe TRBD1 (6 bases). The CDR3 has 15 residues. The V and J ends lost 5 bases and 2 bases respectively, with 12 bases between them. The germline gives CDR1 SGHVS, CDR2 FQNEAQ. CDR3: CASSITGLTNEKLFF. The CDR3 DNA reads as TGTGCCAGCAGCATAACAGGGCTGACTAATGAAAAACTGTTTTTT.

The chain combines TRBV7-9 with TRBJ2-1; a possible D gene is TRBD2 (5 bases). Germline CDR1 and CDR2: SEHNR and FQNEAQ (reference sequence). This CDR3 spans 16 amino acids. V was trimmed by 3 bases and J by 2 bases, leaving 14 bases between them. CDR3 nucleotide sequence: TGTGCCAGCAGCTTTGGTGGCGGGCTTGCCTACAATGAGCAGTTCTTC. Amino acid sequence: CASSFGGGLAYNEQFF. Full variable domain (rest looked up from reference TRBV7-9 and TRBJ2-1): DTGVSQNPRHKITKRGQNVTFRCDPISEHNRLYWYRQTLGQGPEFLTYFQNEAQLEKSRLLSDRFSAERPKGSFSTLEIQRTEQGDSAMYLCASSFGGGLAYNEQFFGPGTRLTVL.

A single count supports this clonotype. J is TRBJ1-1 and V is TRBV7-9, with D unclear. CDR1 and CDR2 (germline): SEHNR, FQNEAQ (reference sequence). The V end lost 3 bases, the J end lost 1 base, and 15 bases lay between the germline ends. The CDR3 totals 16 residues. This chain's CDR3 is CASSLLSKGKNTEAFF. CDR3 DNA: TGTGCCAGCAGCTTGCTGTCTAAGGGAAAGAACACTGAAGCTTTCTTT.

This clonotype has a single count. CDR3 sequence reads: CASSVPDTGTDTQYF. The CDR3 coding sequence is TGTGCCAGCAGTGTTCCCGACACTGGCACAGATACGCAGTATTTT. The chain is built from TRBV2 and TRBJ2-3; D gene uncertain. Germline lookup yields CDR1 SNHLY and CDR2 FYNNEI. The V end lost 4 bases, the J end lost 1 base, and 12 bases lay between the germline ends. The length of the CDR3 is 15 residues.

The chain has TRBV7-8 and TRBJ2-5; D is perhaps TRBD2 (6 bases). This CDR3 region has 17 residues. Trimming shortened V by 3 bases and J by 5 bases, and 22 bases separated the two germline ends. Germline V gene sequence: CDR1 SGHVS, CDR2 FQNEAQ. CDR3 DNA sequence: TGTGCCAGCAGCTTGAGACGGACTACCAAGTCTAGTGAGACCCAGTACTTC. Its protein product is CASSLRRTTKSSETQYF.

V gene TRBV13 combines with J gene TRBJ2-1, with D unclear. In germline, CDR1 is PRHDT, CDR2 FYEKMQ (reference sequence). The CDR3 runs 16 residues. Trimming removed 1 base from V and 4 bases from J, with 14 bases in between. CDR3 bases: TGTGCCAGCAGCTTAGCGGCCGGGCAGGCTTACAATGAGCAGTTCTTC. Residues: CASSLAAGQAYNEQFF.

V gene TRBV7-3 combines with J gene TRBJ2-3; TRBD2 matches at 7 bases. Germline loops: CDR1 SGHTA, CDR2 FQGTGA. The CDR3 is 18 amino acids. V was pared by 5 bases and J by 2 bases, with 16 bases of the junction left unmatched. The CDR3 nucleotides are TGTGCCAGCAGCCCAACCTGGGAGGGTAGCCCGGCCACAGATACGCAGTATTTT. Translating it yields CASSPTWEGSPATDTQYF.

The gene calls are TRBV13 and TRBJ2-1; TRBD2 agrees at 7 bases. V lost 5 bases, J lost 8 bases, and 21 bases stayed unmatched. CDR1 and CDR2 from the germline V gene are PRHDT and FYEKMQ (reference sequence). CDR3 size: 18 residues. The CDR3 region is CASSHAATRESSVDEQFF. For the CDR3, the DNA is TGTGCCAGCAGCCACGCCGCCACGCGGGAGTCGTCTGTCGATGAGCAGTTCTTC.

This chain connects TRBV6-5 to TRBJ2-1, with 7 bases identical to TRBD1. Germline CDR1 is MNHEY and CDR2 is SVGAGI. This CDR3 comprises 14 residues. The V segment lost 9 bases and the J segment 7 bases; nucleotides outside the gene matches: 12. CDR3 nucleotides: TGTGCCAGAAAGGACAGGCTTTTTCGAAATGAGCAGTTCTTC. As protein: CARKDRLFRNEQFF.

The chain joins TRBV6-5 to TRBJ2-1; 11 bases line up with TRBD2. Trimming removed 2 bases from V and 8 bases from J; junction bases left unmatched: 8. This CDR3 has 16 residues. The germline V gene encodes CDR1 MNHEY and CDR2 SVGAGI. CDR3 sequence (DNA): TGTGCCAGCAGTTACACCGGGACTAGCGGATGGGATGAGCAGTTCTTC. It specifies CASSYTGTSGWDEQFF.

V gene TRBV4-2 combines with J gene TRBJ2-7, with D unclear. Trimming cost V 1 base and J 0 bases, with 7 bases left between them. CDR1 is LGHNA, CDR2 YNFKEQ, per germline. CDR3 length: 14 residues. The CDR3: CASSQASVSYEQYF. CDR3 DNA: TGTGCCAGCAGCCAAGCTTCAGTCTCCTACGAGCAGTACTTC.

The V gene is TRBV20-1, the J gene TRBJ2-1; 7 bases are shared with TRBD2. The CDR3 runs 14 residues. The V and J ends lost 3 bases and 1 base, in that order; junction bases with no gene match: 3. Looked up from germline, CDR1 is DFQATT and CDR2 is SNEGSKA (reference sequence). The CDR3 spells CSASAGESYNEQFF. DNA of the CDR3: TGCAGTGCTAGTGCGGGAGAGTCCTACAATGAGCAGTTCTTC.

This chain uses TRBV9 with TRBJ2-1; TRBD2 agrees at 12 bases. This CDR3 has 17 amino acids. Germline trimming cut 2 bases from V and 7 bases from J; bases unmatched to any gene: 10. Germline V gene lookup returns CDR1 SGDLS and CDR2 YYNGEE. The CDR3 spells CASSVARTSGERNEQFF. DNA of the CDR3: TGTGCCAGCAGCGTTGCCAGGACTAGCGGGGAGAGAAATGAGCAGTTCTTC.